These 8 T cell receptor beta chains share one sample of origin, sequenced in a study of T cell repertoires in cytomegalovirus infection. For these TCRs, the target antigens are not known. From the reads, TCRdb called clonotypes with MiXCR, one entry per CDR3 protein. The profile shows about 110,000 distinct CDR3 sequences, roughly 39% of them singletons. The sample here was CD8+ T cells from cultured PBMCs, taken from culture after CMV antigen stimulation. The receptors here all came from a human donor in good health (CMV status not recorded). Some clones in this sample may be carry-over from other donors' samples.

DNA for the CDR3: TGTGCCAGCAGTTTCGGTAGCGGTTACAATGAGCAGTTCTTC. It yields the protein CASSFGSGYNEQFF. J is TRBJ2-1 and V is TRBV12-3 or TRBV12-4; TRBD2 might be the D (6 bases). V lost 3 bases and J lost 4, with 10 bases in between. This CDR3 has 14 amino acids.

This clonotype was observed many times. The chain couples TRBV19 to TRBJ1-1; D is perhaps TRBD1 (5 bases). The CDR3 extends over 16 amino acids. Trimming pared 4 bases from V and 0 bases from J, leaving 15 bases between. Germline CDR1 LNHDA, CDR2 SQIVND (reference sequence). CDR3 residues: CASSRDLREMNTEAFF. The CDR3 nucleotides read TGTGCCAGTAGTAGGGACCTCAGGGAAATGAACACTGAAGCTTTCTTT.

Written as DNA, the CDR3 is TGTGCCAGCAGTTTAGTGTTAGCGGGGGGTTCGGAGACCCAGTACTTC. Encoded protein: CASSLVLAGGSETQYF. V is TRBV12-3 or TRBV12-4 and J is TRBJ2-5, with 10 bases fitting TRBD2. This CDR3 is 16 amino acids long. The junction had 7 bases not matched to a gene; V was cut back by 1 base and J by 5 bases.

The chain employs TRBV9 and TRBJ2-1; unclear D gene. Trimming removed 0 bases at V and 9 bases at J, with 10 bases between. The CDR3 consists of 13 residues. CDR1 and CDR2 (germline): SGDLS, YYNGEE. CDR3 sequence reads: CASSVATGGEQFF. CDR3 DNA sequence: TGTGCCAGCAGCGTAGCTACGGGTGGTGAGCAGTTCTTC.

This clonotype has a handful of counts. The rearrangement joins TRBV6-6 to TRBJ1-3; 7 nucleotides line up with TRBD1. J was trimmed by 0 bases and V by 7 bases; bases with no gene match: 6. Germline assignment: CDR1 MNHNY and CDR2 SVGAGI (reference sequence). CDR3 length: 15 residues. The CDR3 DNA reads TGTGCCAGCACCGCGACAGGGACCTCTGGAAACACCATATATTTT. As protein: CASTATGTSGNTIYF.

The CDR3: CASSLDLSGNTIYF. The DNA for the CDR3 is TGTGCCAGCAGCTTGGACCTTTCTGGAAACACCATATATTTT. V usage is TRBV6-6 and J usage is TRBJ1-3; the D is unclear. The germline V gene has CDR1 MNHNY and CDR2 SVGAGI (reference sequence). Trimming shortened V by 6 bases and J by 1 base, and 10 bases separated the two germline ends. This CDR3 is built from 14 residues.

The chain employs TRBV27 and TRBJ1-2, with no clear D. CDR3 length: 13 residues. Germline CDR1 and CDR2: MNHEY and SMNVEV (reference sequence). Trimming took 6 bases from V and 1 from J, leaving 9 bases between them. Here the CDR3 reads CASSWSGNYGYTF. The CDR3 DNA sequence: TGTGCCAGCAGCTGGTCGGGTAACTATGGCTACACCTTC.

This clonotype was detected a few times. The V gene is TRBV12-3 or TRBV12-4, the J gene TRBJ2-7; the match to TRBD1 covers 7 bases. CDR3 length: 13 amino acids. V lost 4 bases and J lost 2; bases outside the gene matches: 2. The CDR3 spells CASSSGTAYEQYF. CDR3 nucleotides: TGTGCCAGCAGTTCCGGGACAGCCTACGAGCAGTACTTC.